This entry lists 9 T cell receptor beta chains sequenced from one sample in a study of CD8 T cells in ankylosing spondylitis. TCRdb re-derived calls from the 5' RACE reads in MiXCR, one entry per CDR3 protein. The data contain over 450,000 distinct CDR3 sequences, 10% to 15% of them singletons. Findings and caveats of the study: A motif in TCR beta, a set of roughly eight highly homologous variants, appeared characteristic of ankylosing spondylitis blood.

The antigens these receptors bind are not known. What was sequenced was blood, either unsorted or a sorted T cell fraction (not recorded which). All receptors derive from a male donor with ankylosing spondylitis.

This clonotype was found a few times. J is TRBJ1-4 and V is TRBV10-3; D is unclear. Germline loops: CDR1 ENHRY, CDR2 SYGVKD. This CDR3 region has 15 residues. V was shortened by 5 bases and J by 3 bases, with 13 bases between the two germline ends. The CDR3 nucleotides read TGTGCCATCAGTCCGCAGGCGGGGTCTAATGAAAAACTGTTTTTT. It specifies CAISPQAGSNEKLFF.

This clonotype showed up many times. CDR3 bases: TGTGCCAGCAGCCAAGGGCTGCCCCTGCCGGCCGCCCTGACTTTC. Encoded protein: CASSQGLPLPAALTF. This chain connects TRBV3-1 to TRBJ2-6; no reliable D call. Germline-derived CDR1 and CDR2 are LGHDT and YNNKEL (reference sequence). Trimming removed 1 base at V and 15 bases at J, with 19 bases between. The CDR3 contains 15 residues.

This clonotype was observed a handful of times. This chain links TRBV3-1 with TRBJ2-4, with 9 bases aligning to TRBD1. Looked up from germline, CDR1 is LGHDT and CDR2 is YNNKEL (reference sequence). V dropped 2 bases and J dropped 8; count of bases not matched to a gene: 1. CDR3 length equals 13 residues. CDR3 in amino acids: CASSQWDRDIQYF. CDR3 sequence (DNA): TGTGCCAGCAGCCAATGGGACAGGGACATTCAGTACTTC.

The rearrangement joins TRBV7-2 to TRBJ2-3; D remains unclear. V was trimmed by 1 base and J by 2 bases, leaving 7 bases between them. This CDR3 has 14 amino acids. Germline lookup yields CDR1 SGHTA and CDR2 FQGNSA. The CDR3 is CASSLDYFTDTQYF. Written as DNA, the CDR3 is TGTGCCAGCAGCTTAGATTACTTCACAGATACGCAGTATTTT.

This clonotype turned up a few times. J is TRBJ1-2 and V is TRBV10-3; D ambiguous. Germline V lookup: CDR1 ENHRY, CDR2 SYGVKD. The germline V and J ends were trimmed by 6 bases and 0 bases, with 11 bases remaining between them. The CDR3 spans 14 residues. The CDR3 sequence: CAISSPGANYGYTF. CDR3 coding DNA: TGTGCCATCAGCAGCCCGGGAGCTAACTATGGCTACACCTTC.

This chain joins TRBV6-4 and TRBJ2-6; D is unresolved. CDR1 MRHNA and CDR2 SNTAGT come from the germline V gene. This CDR3 spans 15 amino acids. The V and J ends lost 3 bases and 4 bases respectively, with 10 bases between them. CDR3 sequence (DNA): TGTGCCAGCAGTGAGGGTGCCGGCGGGGCCAACGTCCTGACTTTC. This gives the protein CASSEGAGGANVLTF.

In its sample, this clonotype was seen many times. The chain couples TRBV5-6 to TRBJ1-5, with a possible D match to TRBD1 (6 bases). CDR1 SGHDT and CDR2 YYEEEE come from the germline V gene. CDR3 length equals 14 residues. V was shortened by 0 bases and J by 4 bases, with 8 bases between the two germline ends. The CDR3 DNA reads as TGTGCCAGCAGCTTGGGGGGGCTTAATCAGCCCCAGCATTTT. Protein product: CASSLGGLNQPQHF.

The chain couples TRBV27 to TRBJ2-4; 8 bases agree with TRBD1. V lost 7 bases to trimming and J lost 3 bases; unmatched junction nucleotides: 8. The CDR3 is made up of 15 amino acids. Per germline, CDR1 MNHEY and CDR2 SMNVEV (reference sequence). For the CDR3, the DNA is TGTGCCAGCACCGCCAGGGGGCCAGGCAAAAACATTCAGTACTTC. This encodes CASTARGPGKNIQYF.

This clonotype was seen only a few times. The V gene is TRBV27, the J gene TRBJ2-5; 7 bases are shared with TRBD2. Germline CDR1 is MNHEY and CDR2 is SMNVEV (reference sequence). V shed 3 bases, J shed 1 base, and the junction held 8 bases outside the gene matches. The CDR3 contains 16 residues. In DNA, the CDR3 is TGTGCCAGCAGTTTTTCGGCTAGCGGATTCCAAGAGACCCAGTACTTC. It is translated as CASSFSASGFQETQYF.